These 21 T cell receptor beta chains share one sample of origin, sequenced in a study of beta chain features in type 1 diabetes (dated by TCRdb to about 2018). Study-level results and caveats: In all four CD4+ subsets, TCRB CDR3 length was moderately but significantly shorter in type 1 diabetes patients.

The antigens for these receptors are not known. The method was the immunoSEQ multiplex PCR assay. The High Capacity cDNA Reverse Transcription Kit was used to reverse transcribe all of the isolated RNA, meaning that expressed TCRB transcripts were what got sequenced. Entries here come from immuneACCESS through TCRdb and include only in-frame sequences with V and J called. Some clones fail to appear in such tables; in the studies checked, an unresolved V gene covers under half of the shortfall, and the cause of the remainder is unknown. The sample table records some 700,000 clones; around an eighth of these occur just once. Approximately 0.022% of the sample comes from the top ten. What was sequenced was naive CD4+ T cells from blood. The label giving this sample's cell subset or site can be read as: true naive CD4+ T cells. These receptors were obtained from a man aged 18 to 35 with type 1 diabetes.

This clone was observed a handful of times. The chain employs TRBV7-6 and TRBJ2-1; tentative D call: TRBD1 (6 bases). CDR1 and CDR2 (germline): SGHVS, FNYEAQ. This CDR3 region has 16 residues. V was shortened by 0 bases and J by 4 bases, with 13 bases between the two germline ends. This chain's CDR3 is CASSLANGQGYNEQFF. DNA for the CDR3: TGTGCCAGCAGCTTAGCGAACGGGCAGGGGTACAATGAGCAGTTCTTC.

This clone was counted between two and nine times. Other DNA sequences within the sample encode an identical CDR3. This chain uses TRBV5-1 with TRBJ2-7, with no clear D. Germline V gives CDR1 SGHRS, CDR2 YFSETQ. The CDR3 runs 12 residues. Trimming took off 2 bases at V and 3 bases at J, with 6 bases between the two ends. As DNA, the CDR3 is TGCGCCAGCAGCTTATCGGGCTACGAGCAGTACTTC. Its translation: CASSLSGYEQYF.

This clone was counted a few times. Other DNA sequences in the same sample also yield this CDR3. The chain joins TRBV28 to TRBJ2-7, with D perhaps TRBD2 (5 bases). Germline-derived CDR1 and CDR2 are MDHEN and SYDVKM. V was clipped by 2 bases and J by 3 bases, with 5 bases between them. The CDR3 is 12 residues long. The DNA of the CDR3 is TGTGCCAGCAGTTTACGGGGCTACGAGCAGTACTTC. Protein product: CASSLRGYEQYF.

A note on this clone: This sample also contains other DNA sequences that code for the same CDR3. This sequence joins TRBV14 and TRBJ2-1, with D uncertain. The germline CDR1 and CDR2 sequences are SGHDN and FVKESK. Trimming removed 1 base from V and 10 bases from J, with 11 bases in between. The length of the CDR3 is 13 residues. CDR3 region: CASSQVGVGEQFF. Here the CDR3 DNA reads TGTGCCAGCAGCCAAGTTGGGGTCGGGGAGCAGTTCTTC. Filled out from reference TRBV14 and TRBJ2-1, the complete variable domain reads EAGVTQFPSHSVIEKGQTVTLRCDPISGHDNLYWYRRVMGKEIKFLLHFVKESKQDESGMPNNRFLAERTGGTYSTLKVQPAELEDSGVYFCASSQVGVGEQFFGPGTRLTVL.

This chain connects TRBV5-1 to TRBJ2-1; 10 nucleotides line up with TRBD2. The CDR3 loop spans 15 amino acids. Germline V gene lookup returns CDR1 SGHRS and CDR2 YFSETQ. V trimming: 6 bases; J trimming: 0 bases; junction bases outside the gene matches: 3. The CDR3 here is CASTLAGASYNEQFF. The CDR3 DNA is TGCGCCAGCACCCTAGCGGGGGCCTCCTACAATGAGCAGTTCTTC.

The chain couples TRBV6-6 to TRBJ2-1; TRBD2 is a possible D gene (6 bases). The CDR3 runs to 15 residues. The V end was cut by 0 bases, the J end by 6 bases, with 12 bases between. Germline CDR1 MNHNY, CDR2 SVGAGI (reference sequence). CDR3 DNA: TGTGCCAGCAGTTACTCCCTAGCGCTAGGCAATGAGCAGTTCTTC. Amino acid sequence: CASSYSLALGNEQFF.

J is TRBJ2-5 and V is TRBV28, with 9 bases that match TRBD1. Per the germline V gene, CDR1 is MDHEN and CDR2 is SYDVKM. The CDR3 is 14 amino acids. V trimming: 6 bases; J trimming: 5 bases; junction bases outside the gene matches: 7. Here the CDR3 reads CASRGQGLAETQYF. For the CDR3, the DNA is TGTGCCAGCAGGGGACAGGGCTTGGCGGAGACCCAGTACTTC.

V usage is TRBV19 and J usage is TRBJ2-2; D remains ambiguous. This CDR3 has 13 amino acids. The V and J ends lost 5 bases and 4 bases respectively, with 8 bases between them. Per germline, CDR1 LNHDA and CDR2 SQIVND (reference sequence). In DNA, the CDR3 is TGTGCCAGTAGTTCTTCCCCCACCGGGGAGCTGTTTTTT. Translation: CASSSSPTGELFF. Complete variable domain (other parts from reference TRBV19 and TRBJ2-2): DGGITQSPKYLFRKEGQNVTLSCEQNLNHDAMYWYRQDPGQGLRLIYYSQIVNDFQKGDIAEGYSVSREKKESFPLTVTSAQKNPTAFYLCASSSSPTGELFFGEGSRLTVL.

The J gene is TRBJ1-1, the V gene TRBV28; a weak D match, TRBD1 (6 bases). V gave up 6 bases and J gave up 10 bases, with 18 bases separating them. CDR3 length equals 13 residues. Germline lookup yields CDR1 MDHEN and CDR2 SYDVKM. DNA of the CDR3: TGTGCCAGCAGAGGGGGACTGGCCTTCGGAGCTTTCTTT. Translated, it gives CASRGGLAFGAFF. The whole variable domain, remainder taken from reference TRBV28 and TRBJ1-1, is DVKVTQSSRYLVKRTGEKVFLECVQDMDHENMFWYRQDPGLGLRLIYFSYDVKMKEKGDIPEGYSVSREKKERFSLILESASTNQTSMYLCASRGGLAFGAFFGQGTRLTVV.

The gene calls are TRBV19 and TRBJ2-1; no clear D gene. Trimming took 4 bases from V and 4 from J, leaving 5 bases between them. This CDR3 contains 12 residues. Looked up from germline, CDR1 is LNHDA and CDR2 is SQIVND (reference sequence). The CDR3 region has the DNA TGTGCCAGTAGTACGAGGTACAATGAGCAGTTCTTC. Translating it yields CASSTRYNEQFF.

V usage is TRBV6-4 and J usage is TRBJ2-2; TRBD1 might be the D (6 bases). Germline CDR1 is MRHNA and CDR2 is SNTAGT. The germline V and J ends were trimmed by 5 bases and 13 bases, with 14 bases remaining between them. The length of the CDR3 is 12 residues. This CDR3 reads CASSPQTGRLFF. CDR3 DNA: TGTGCCAGCAGTCCCCAGACAGGACGGCTGTTTTTT.

This clone turned up a few times. The chain recombines TRBV5-1 with TRBJ1-1; the D is unclear. CDR1 SGHRS and CDR2 YFSETQ come from the germline V gene. The CDR3 contains 17 residues. The V gene lost 5 bases and the J gene lost 0 bases, with 20 bases spanning the gap. The CDR3 loop reads CASSSLTVRVMNTEAFF. The CDR3 DNA reads TGCGCCAGCAGTTCATTGACCGTAAGAGTAATGAACACTGAAGCTTTCTTT.

This clone was observed a few times. The genes are TRBV30 and TRBJ2-5; weak D call: TRBD1 (5 bases). Germline values: CDR1 GTSNPN, CDR2 SVGIG (reference sequence). This CDR3 comprises 13 residues. V lost 4 bases and J lost 5, with 14 bases in between. CDR3 bases: TGTGCCTGGACCTCAGGGCCGTACGAGACCCAGTACTTC. Protein: CAWTSGPYETQYF.

The chain couples TRBV2 to TRBJ2-1; 11 bases fit TRBD2. V lost 4 bases, J lost 3 bases, and 2 bases stayed unmatched. Per germline, CDR1 SNHLY and CDR2 FYNNEI. This CDR3 has 15 residues. CDR3 in DNA: TGTGCCAGCAGTGTGGGACTAGCGGACTACAATGAGCAGTTCTTC. It yields the protein CASSVGLADYNEQFF. Full variable domain (outside the CDR3, taken from reference TRBV2 and TRBJ2-1): EPEVTQTPSHQVTQMGQEVILRCVPISNHLYFYWYRQILGQKVEFLVSFYNNEISEKSEIFDDQFSVERPDGSNFTLKIRSTKLEDSAMYFCASSVGLADYNEQFFGPGTRLTVL.

The CDR3 reads CASSLSTSGGSYEQYF. The CDR3 DNA follows: TGTGCCAGCAGTTTATCCACTAGCGGGGGTTCCTACGAGCAGTACTTC. This chain links TRBV28 with TRBJ2-7; 11 nucleotides match TRBD2. The V and J ends lost 1 base and 1 base, in that order; junction bases with no gene match: 3. The germline gives CDR1 MDHEN, CDR2 SYDVKM. The length of the CDR3 is 16 residues.

In nucleotides, the CDR3 is TGTGCCAGCAGCTTCCTGAACCGGGACGGAATATACGAGCAGTACTTC. This codes for CASSFLNRDGIYEQYF. V gene TRBV7-8 combines with J gene TRBJ2-7; TRBD1 or TRBD2 may be the D gene (5 bases each). The ends were cut back, 3 bases at V and 4 bases at J, with 19 bases in the middle. There are 16 residues in the CDR3. Per the germline V gene, CDR1 is SGHVS and CDR2 is FQNEAQ.

This clone was detected only once. The chain recombines TRBV4-1 with TRBJ2-3; tentative D call: TRBD1 (5 bases). The CDR3 sequence is 15 residues long. Deletions cut 1 base from V and 8 bases from J, with 16 bases between. The germline V gene has CDR1 MGHRA and CDR2 YSYEKL. CDR3 sequence (DNA): TGCGCCAGCAGCCAAGGGGGTAGATTTCAGGGTACGCAGTATTTT. This codes for CASSQGGRFQGTQYF.

The chain links TRBV29-1 to TRBJ1-5; weak D call: TRBD1 (6 bases). The germline CDR1 and CDR2 sequences are SQVTM and ANQGSEA. This CDR3 is built from 13 residues. V lost 7 bases, J lost 7 bases, and 17 bases lay in between. DNA for the CDR3: TGCAGCGCATTGGCGGGGGCAGGGCAGCCCCAGCATTTT. This gives the protein CSALAGAGQPQHF.

The rearrangement joins TRBV4-1 to TRBJ1-6; D is perhaps TRBD1 (5 bases). CDR1 and CDR2 from the germline V gene are MGHRA and YSYEKL. This CDR3 has 17 residues. The V gene lost 0 bases and the J gene lost 4 bases, with 13 bases spanning the gap. The CDR3, as DNA: TGCGCCAGCAGCCAAGAGCCCACAGGAACTTATAATTCACCCCTCCACTTT. This encodes CASSQEPTGTYNSPLHF.

The rearrangement links TRBV11-2 to TRBJ2-3; maybe TRBD2 (6 bases). Germline V gene data show CDR1 as SGHAT and CDR2 as FQNNGV. This CDR3 has 16 residues. Trimming cost V 1 base and J 1 base, with 12 bases left between them. CDR3 protein: CASSLARAGRTDTQYF. CDR3 nucleotide sequence: TGTGCCAGCAGCTTAGCGAGGGCGGGGCGCACAGATACGCAGTATTTT.

This clone was counted only a few times. Other DNA sequences in the same sample also yield this CDR3. This chain connects TRBV7-9 to TRBJ1-5; D possibly corresponds to TRBD1 (5 bases). With 1 base removed from V and 2 bases from J, the gap between germline ends came to 6 bases. Germline V gives CDR1 SEHNR, CDR2 FQNEAQ (reference sequence). The length of the CDR3 is 14 residues. The chain's CDR3 is CASSLGGGNQPQHF. CDR3 coding DNA: TGTGCCAGCAGCTTAGGAGGGGGCAATCAGCCCCAGCATTTT. The full variable domain, its missing parts supplied by reference TRBV7-9 and TRBJ1-5, is DTGVSQNPRHKITKRGQNVTFRCDPISEHNRLYWYRQTLGQGPEFLTYFQNEAQLEKSRLLSDRFSAERPKGSFSTLEIQRTEQGDSAMYLCASSLGGGNQPQHFGDGTRLSIL.